These T cell receptor beta chains were read from a single sample in a study of shared clonotypes between healthy human individuals. The table came from immunoSEQ multiplex PCR; TCRdb's copy has only in-frame clones and leaves some out. The data show 1,500,000 or so clones, 98% to 99% seen once. Input material: naive CD4+ T cells sorted from blood. These receptors all stem from a young man in good health. The CDR3 runs from the conserved cysteine through the conserved F or W. Each record gives: clone size, D gene, V gene, CDR3 protein. The D gene is left open where the match is weak. Clone size is stated in some rows and not others, as once, few, many or a class when expanded.

.,.,TRBV2,CASISDVRQPQHF
.,.,TRBV6-1,CASNKAYEQYF
.,TRBD2,TRBV10-2,CASSGGGGRPYNEQFF
.,.,TRBV5-4,CASSLGLNTEAFF
.,.,TRBV6-6,CASNQRGGDEKLFF
.,.,TRBV10-3,CAISGRLNTEAFF
.,.,TRBV2,CASRDTSHDEQYF
.,TRBD2,TRBV5-5,CASSLGLAQNYEQYF
.,.,TRBV6-1,CASSVQENTEAFF
once,.,TRBV7-9,CASRQMGPGGMNEKLFF
.,TRBD2,TRBV9,CASSPLGGSLYEQYF
.,.,TRBV9,CASSGKLVSSYNEQFF
once,TRBD1,TRBV27,CASSLRGQSTDTQYF
.,.,TRBV7-8,CASSGYRAPNQPQHF
.,TRBD2,TRBV2,CASNEGGRARDEQYF
.,TRBD2,TRBV14,CASSQASGSIGNEQFF
.,.,TRBV25-1,CASSYQSPTYEQYF
.,.,TRBV7-2,CASSLALDIPTEAFF
.,.,TRBV6-1,CASSARATGELFF
.,.,TRBV7-9,CASSSDSSYGYTF
.,.,TRBV9,CASSVTGDTQYF
.,TRBD1,TRBV5-1,CASSLTGAGTDTQYF
.,.,TRBV10-1,CASSESSGGTEAFF
.,.,TRBV6-6,CASSYEFGRGVQYF
.,TRBD1,TRBV9,CASSRTGRNQPQHF
once,TRBD2,TRBV4-3,CARTSRLAGRNEQFF
.,TRBD1,TRBV5-6,CASSLGPGGNTEAFF
.,.,TRBV18,CASSPQGVTEAFF
.,.,TRBV6-5,CASRIRVGEKLFF
.,TRBD2,TRBV4-1,CASSQVSGSRYEQYF
.,TRBD1,TRBV6-5,CASKTGPRSGNTIYF
.,.,TRBV28,CASISTGQEPYGYTF
.,TRBD1,TRBV28,CAATTGGVQPQHF
.,.,TRBV19,CASSLNYGYTF
.,TRBD1,TRBV7-9,CASSLDPGQGVETQYF
.,.,TRBV11-2,CASSLVGSSYNEQFF
.,.,TRBV29-1,CSVELGNTEAFF
.,.,TRBV7-2,CAISTALDQPQHF
.,.,TRBV5-6,CASSLIDTSYEQYF
.,.,TRBV10-3,CAISESRNSVGGANVLTF
.,.,TRBV20-1,CSAQADYQAGF
.,.,TRBV5-8,CASSLRQGLFRETQYF
.,.,TRBV5-1,CASSLVLTTRDTQYF
.,TRBD2,TRBV10-3,CATTSGTYNEQFF
.,.,TRBV2,CASSESFGGTEAFF
.,.,TRBV21-1,CASSKGFGQGIQQYF
.,.,TRBV18,CASSSILDTQYF
.,.,TRBV5-1,CASSTTGSGYEQFF
.,TRBD1,TRBV5-1,CASSGGQGASRHEQFF
.,TRBD1,TRBV9,CASSVNPPGTGSNEQFF
.,TRBD1,TRBV28,CASSSTGTGGSYEQYF
once,.,TRBV7-3,CASSLGQKETQYF
.,.,TRBV5-1,CASSLPFAGDMNTEAFF
once,TRBD2,TRBV11-2,CASSAPLAGVVYTQYF